These 14 T cell receptor beta chains were all obtained from the same sample, sequenced in a study of shared clonotypes between healthy human individuals. Sequencing used immunoSEQ multiplex PCR; TCRdb keeps in-frame clones, though not all of them. Here the sample spans fewer than 1.6 million clones, about 98.5% being singletons. The material sequenced was naive CD4+ T cells sorted from blood. Subset given: CD45RA+ positively selected. The receptors were sampled from a man aged 25 to 40 in good health.

This chain connects TRBV19 to TRBJ2-1; 9 bases are a match to TRBD2. J gave up 10 bases and V 8 bases, and 15 bases lay outside the gene matches. The germline CDR1 and CDR2 sequences are LNHDA and SQIVND (reference sequence). The CDR3 has 15 amino acids. CDR3 residues: CASSDPSGKRGEQFF. DNA for the CDR3: TGTGCCAGTTCCGACCCTAGCGGGAAGAGAGGGGAGCAGTTCTTC.

This clone was picked up one time. The chain carries TRBV29-1 and TRBJ1-2; no firm D call. The CDR3 length is 15 residues. Trimming removed 2 bases at V and 7 bases at J, with 20 bases between. The germline V gene has CDR1 SQVTM and CDR2 ANQGSEA. The CDR3 here is CSVERVSDGTRGYTF. CDR3 sequence (DNA): TGCAGCGTTGAAAGGGTTTCGGACGGCACGCGTGGCTACACCTTC.

Only one count was recorded for this clone. This chain connects TRBV30 to TRBJ2-3; D is undetermined. V was shortened by 0 bases and J by 5 bases, with 9 bases between the two germline ends. The CDR3 totals 13 residues. Germline V gives CDR1 GTSNPN, CDR2 SVGIG (reference sequence). In DNA form, the CDR3 reads TGTGCCTGGAGTGTACGAGTAGGAGATACGCAGTATTTT. This sequence encodes CAWSVRVGDTQYF.

The chain uses TRBV7-3 and TRBJ1-1, with 7 bases fitting TRBD1. Germline V gives CDR1 SGHTA, CDR2 FQGTGA. The CDR3 loop spans 14 amino acids. V was clipped by 5 bases and J by 4 bases; unmatched bases: 7. CDR3 DNA: TGTGCCAGCAGCCCCCAGGGGGGCTTCACTGAAGCTTTCTTT. Amino acid sequence: CASSPQGGFTEAFF.

This clone was picked up one time. As DNA, the CDR3 is TGTGCCAGCAGCTTAGCGAGCAGGACAGGGCTTTACGAGCAGTACTTC. Translation: CASSLASRTGLYEQYF. This chain connects TRBV7-6 to TRBJ2-7, with 8 bases identical to TRBD1. The CDR3 totals 16 residues. The germline V gene has CDR1 SGHVS and CDR2 FNYEAQ. V dropped 0 bases and J dropped 4; count of bases not matched to a gene: 8.

For this clone: Other DNA sequences in the sample encode the same CDR3. J is TRBJ2-7 and V is TRBV28, with 7 bases aligning to TRBD1. Germline V gene data show CDR1 as MDHEN and CDR2 as SYDVKM. V lost 2 bases, J lost 7 bases, and 2 bases stayed unmatched. The CDR3 length is 12 residues. CDR3 coding DNA: TGTGCCAGCAGTTTACCGGGACAGGAGCAGTACTTC. Its protein product is CASSLPGQEQYF. Using reference TRBV28 and TRBJ2-7 for the parts outside the CDR3, the full variable domain is DVKVTQSSRYLVKRTGEKVFLECVQDMDHENMFWYRQDPGLGLRLIYFSYDVKMKEKGDIPEGYSVSREKKERFSLILESASTNQTSMYLCASSLPGQEQYFGPGTRLTVT.

This clone was observed a single time. V gene TRBV18 combines with J gene TRBJ2-2; D is possibly TRBD2 (7 bases). The CDR3 consists of 16 residues. V lost 4 bases to trimming and J lost 1 base, with 13 bases between them. From germline, CDR1 is KGHSH and CDR2 LQKENI. The CDR3 DNA reads as TGTGCCAGCTCACGGACAGAGCGGGGGAACACCGGGGAGCTGTTTTTT. As protein: CASSRTERGNTGELFF.

This clone was detected once. This chain links TRBV5-4 with TRBJ2-2; D unclear. V lost 5 bases and J 1 base, leaving 9 bases between the germline ends. CDR3 length: 14 amino acids. Germline V gene lookup returns CDR1 SGHNT and CDR2 YYREEE (reference sequence). The CDR3 region is CASRPKQNTGELFF. DNA for the CDR3: TGTGCCAGCAGGCCGAAGCAGAACACCGGGGAGCTGTTTTTT.

The sample holds one count of this clone. The rearrangement links TRBV4-2 to TRBJ2-7; D may be TRBD2 (6 bases). V was pared by 1 base and J by 4 bases, with 17 bases between. Germline V gene lookup returns CDR1 LGHNA and CDR2 YNFKEQ. The CDR3 spans 16 residues. The CDR3 protein is CASSQVEAGGIYEQYF. The CDR3 coding sequence is TGTGCCAGCAGCCAAGTGGAGGCCGGCGGGATTTACGAGCAGTACTTC.

CDR3 nucleotides: TGTGCCAGCAGCTTTGGACAGCCTGCAACTAATGAAAAACTGTTTTTT. Amino acids: CASSFGQPATNEKLFF. The rearrangement uses TRBV5-5 and TRBJ1-4; D is possibly TRBD1 (6 bases). Germline V gene lookup returns CDR1 SGHKS and CDR2 YYEKEE (reference sequence). Trimming pared 2 bases from V and 0 bases from J, leaving 11 bases between. The CDR3 covers 16 residues. The variable domain in full, completed from reference TRBV5-5 and TRBJ1-4, reads DAGVTQSPTHLIKTRGQQVTLRCSPISGHKSVSWYQQVLGQGPQFIFQYYEKEERGRGNFPDRFSARQFPNYSSELNVNALLLGDSALYLCASSFGQPATNEKLFFGSGTQLSVL.

This sequence joins TRBV28 and TRBJ1-5; D is uncertain. Trimming shortened V by 3 bases and J by 2 bases, and 14 bases separated the two germline ends. The CDR3 sequence is 16 residues long. Per germline, CDR1 MDHEN and CDR2 SYDVKM. CDR3: CASSFEAGLGNQPQHF. As DNA, the CDR3 is TGTGCCAGCAGTTTCGAGGCCGGCCTGGGCAATCAGCCCCAGCATTTT.

The chain links TRBV6-1 to TRBJ2-1; D remains ambiguous. This CDR3 has 15 amino acids. V lost 7 bases and J 0 bases, leaving 13 bases between the germline ends. CDR1 MNHNS and CDR2 SASEGT come from the germline V gene. The CDR3 reads CASNPTRSSYNEQFF. CDR3 nucleotide sequence: TGTGCCAGCAACCCCACAAGGAGCTCCTACAATGAGCAGTTCTTC.

This chain joins TRBV29-1 and TRBJ2-3; D may be TRBD1 (5 bases). The V end was cut by 2 bases, the J end by 2 bases, with 20 bases between. Germline CDR1 SQVTM, CDR2 ANQGSEA. The CDR3 totals 17 residues. This CDR3 is CSVERWEQAKSTDTQYF. CDR3 coding DNA: TGCAGCGTTGAAAGGTGGGAACAGGCCAAATCCACAGATACGCAGTATTTT.

The V and J genes are TRBV27 and TRBJ1-2, with TRBD1 as a possible D gene (5 bases). This CDR3 spans 15 amino acids. Trimming stripped 5 bases from V and 4 bases from J, with 17 bases between. Germline CDR1 is MNHEY and CDR2 is SMNVEV (reference sequence). The CDR3 DNA sequence: TGTGCCAGCAGTCCTCGTCCCGACAGCCTCTATGGCTACACCTTC. Translated, it gives CASSPRPDSLYGYTF.